This T cell receptor beta chain was recovered during a study of blood T cells in healthy people across ages. Overall study: When template switching was applied, about one barcoded beta molecule was captured per two T cells.

With a J-beta primer mix and a sample-barcoded 5' primer, a second PCR ran about 6 to 11 cycles. From the 5' RACE reads, TCRdb called clonotypes with MiXCR, one entry per CDR3 protein. The table lists 980,000 or so distinct CDR3 sequences, around 49% of them singletons. Study results and caveats: Both higher diversity and more naive CD4+ cells marked long-lived donors when set against aged donors.

With regard to this clonotype: Its antigen is undetermined.

Healthy Caucasians from Russia aged about 6 to 95 served as donors. A minimum of 6 million PBMCs was isolated per sample. Germline CDR1 and CDR2: LGHNA and YSLEER. CDR3 size: 16 residues. This receptor was taken from a man younger than 45 in good health. The source material was blood. This chain links TRBV4-3 with TRBJ2-4; TRBD2 might be the D (5 bases). The J call is uncertain, as TRBJ2-7 better fits the DNA end. CDR3 sequence: CASSQDMAGASYEQYF. As DNA, the CDR3 is TGCGCCAGCAGCCAAGATATGGCGGGCGCATCCTACGAGCAGTACTTC.